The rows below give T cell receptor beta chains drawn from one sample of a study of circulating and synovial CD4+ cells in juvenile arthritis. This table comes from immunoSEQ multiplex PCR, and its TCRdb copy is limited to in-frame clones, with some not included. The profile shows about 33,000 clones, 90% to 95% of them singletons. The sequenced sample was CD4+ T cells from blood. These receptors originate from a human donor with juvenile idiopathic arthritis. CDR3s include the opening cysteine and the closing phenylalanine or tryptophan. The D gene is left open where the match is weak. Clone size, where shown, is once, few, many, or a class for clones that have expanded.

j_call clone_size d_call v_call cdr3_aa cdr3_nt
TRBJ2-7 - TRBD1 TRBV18 CASSPGTASSYEQYF TGTGCCAGCTCACCGGGGACAGCCAGCTCCTACGAGCAGTACTTC
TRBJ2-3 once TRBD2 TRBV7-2 CASSYAGADTQYF TGTGCCAGCAGCTACGCGGGGGCAGATACGCAGTATTTT
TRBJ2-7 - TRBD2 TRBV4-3 CASSQETREAQYF TGCGCCAGCAGCCAAGAGACGCGGGAGGCGCAGTACTTC
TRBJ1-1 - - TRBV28 CASSLWGGEAFF TGTGCCAGCAGTTTGTGGGGGGGAGAAGCTTTCTTT
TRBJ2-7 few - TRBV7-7 CASSFDTYSEQYF TGTGCCAGCAGCTTTGACACCTATTCCGAGCAGTACTTC
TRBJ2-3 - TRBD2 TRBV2 CASMAGGGDTQYF TGTGCCAGCATGGCGGGAGGGGGAGATACGCAGTATTTT
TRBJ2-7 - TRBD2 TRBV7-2 CASSLSWASGQNFYEQYF TGTGCCAGCAGCTTAAGTTGGGCTAGCGGGCAAAATTTCTACGAGCAGTACTTC
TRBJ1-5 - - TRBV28 CASSLTVPGGQPQHF TGTGCCAGCAGTTTAACGGTCCCCGGGGGTCAGCCCCAGCATTTT
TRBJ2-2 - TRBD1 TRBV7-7 CASSLGQTNTGELFF TGTGCCAGCAGCTTGGGACAGACTAACACCGGGGAGCTGTTTTTT
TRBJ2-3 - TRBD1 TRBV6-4 CASSDGQGATDTQYF TGTGCCAGCAGTGACGGACAGGGGGCCACAGATACGCAGTATTTT
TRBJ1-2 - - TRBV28 CAIRQAVYGYTF TGTGCCATTCGACAGGCGGTTTATGGCTACACCTTC
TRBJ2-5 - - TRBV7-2 CASSLVVETQYF TGTGCCAGCAGCTTAGTCGTGGAGACCCAGTACTTC
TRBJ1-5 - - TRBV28 CVSSLSSQPQHF TGTGTCAGCAGTTTATCGAGTCAGCCCCAGCATTTT
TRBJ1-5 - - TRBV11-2 CASSLYSNQPQHF TGTGCCAGCAGCTTATATAGCAATCAGCCCCAGCATTTT
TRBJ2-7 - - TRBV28 CASSVPRRAYEQYF TGTGCCAGCAGCGTCCCTCGAAGAGCCTACGAGCAGTACTTC
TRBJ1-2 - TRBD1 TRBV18 CASSPKQGAQYGYTF TGTGCCAGCTCACCAAAACAGGGGGCGCAATATGGCTACACCTTC
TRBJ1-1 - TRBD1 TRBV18 CASSSGQDTEAFF TGTGCCAGCTCATCTGGACAGGACACTGAAGCTTTCTTT
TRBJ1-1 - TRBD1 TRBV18 CASSISGTGVVGTEAFF TGTGCCAGCTCGATTTCCGGGACAGGGGTTGTGGGCACTGAAGCTTTCTTT
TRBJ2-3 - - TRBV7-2 CASSLVGTRWDTDTQYF TGTGCCAGCAGCTTAGTTGGGACAAGATGGGACACAGATACGCAGTATTTT
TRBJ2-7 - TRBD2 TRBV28 CASKPGGPYEQYF TGTGCCAGCAAGCCGGGGGGACCCTACGAGCAGTACTTC
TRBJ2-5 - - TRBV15 CATSRESVALQETQYF TGTGCCACCAGCAGAGAATCGGTAGCGCTTCAAGAGACCCAGTACTTC
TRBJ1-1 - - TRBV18 CASSPTGGENTEAFF TGTGCCAGCTCACCAACGGGGGGGGAGAACACTGAAGCTTTCTTT
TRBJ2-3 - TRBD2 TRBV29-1 CSVAAGGRLTDTQYF TGCAGCGTTGCAGCGGGGGGGCGGCTCACAGATACGCAGTATTTT
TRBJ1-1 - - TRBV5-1 CASSLDLGRASTDTEAFF TGCGCCAGCAGCTTGGATCTCGGCAGGGCGTCGACGGACACTGAAGCTTTCTTT
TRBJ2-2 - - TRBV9 CASSVGGAAGELFF TGTGCCAGCAGCGTGGGGGGGGCAGCTGGGGAGCTGTTTTTT
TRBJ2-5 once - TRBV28 CASSRRRVPETQYF TGTGCCAGCAGTCGCCGGAGGGTCCCAGAGACCCAGTACTTC
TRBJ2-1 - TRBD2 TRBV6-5 CASSYSLAEYNEQFF TGTGCCAGCAGTTACAGCCTAGCGGAATACAATGAGCAGTTCTTC
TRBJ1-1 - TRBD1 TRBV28 CASSTPPGTGGPAEAFF TGTGCCAGCAGTACACCACCCGGGACAGGGGGCCCGGCTGAAGCTTTCTTT
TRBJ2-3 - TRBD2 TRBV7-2 CASSLWRGIKLTDTQYF TGTGCCAGCAGCTTGTGGCGGGGGATAAAACTCACAGATACGCAGTATTTT
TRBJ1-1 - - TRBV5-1 CASSLGREGTEAFF TGCGCCAGCAGCTTGGGGAGGGAGGGCACTGAAGCTTTCTTT
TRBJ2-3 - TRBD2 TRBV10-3 CAIRGSGSVTYTDTQYF TGTGCCATCAGGGGGAGCGGGAGCGTTACCTACACAGATACGCAGTATTTT
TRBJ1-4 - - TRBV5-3 CARSAGGEGITNEKLFF TGTGCCAGAAGCGCCGGTGGGGAGGGAATTACTAATGAAAAACTGTTTTTT
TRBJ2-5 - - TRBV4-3 CASSQDRGETQYF TGCGCCAGCAGCCAAGATAGGGGAGAGACCCAGTACTTC
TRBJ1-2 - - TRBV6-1 CASSELWGGGYTF TGTGCCAGCAGTGAGCTTTGGGGAGGCGGCTACACCTTC
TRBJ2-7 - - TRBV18 CASSPQDVSQMSYEQYF TGTGCCAGCTCACCACAAGATGTATCACAGATGTCCTACGAGCAGTACTTC
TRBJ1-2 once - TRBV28 CASSDTGGYTF TGTGCCAGCAGTGATACGGGTGGCTACACCTTC
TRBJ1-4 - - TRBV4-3 CASSPGVTVSNEKLFF TGCGCCAGCAGTCCAGGGGTAACAGTTAGTAATGAAAAACTGTTTTTT
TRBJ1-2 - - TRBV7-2 CASSLGGGYGYTF TGTGCCAGCAGCTTAGGGGGGGGCTATGGCTACACCTTC
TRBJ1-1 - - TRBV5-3 CARSMDRTPADTEAFF TGTGCCAGAAGTATGGATCGAACTCCCGCGGACACTGAAGCTTTCTTT
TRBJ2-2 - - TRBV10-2 CASTVIFTGELFF TGCGCCAGCACGGTAATTTTCACCGGGGAGCTGTTTTTT
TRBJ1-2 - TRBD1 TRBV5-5 CASSSIRGTGSGYTF TGTGCCAGCAGCTCGATCCGTGGGACAGGCAGCGGCTACACCTTC
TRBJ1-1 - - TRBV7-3 CASSKNQGNTEAFF TGTGCCAGCAGCAAAAACCAGGGGAACACTGAAGCTTTCTTT